This TCR beta chain was obtained from a study of immune evolution from preneoplasia to lung adenocarcinoma. Produced via immunoSEQ multiplex PCR; TCRdb's table is partial and in-frame only. Altogether 4,500 to 5,500 clones are present, 65% to 85% being singletons, with the ten largest covering roughly 8%. This clone appeared once. Its cognate antigen is unknown. Overall study results and limits: Top clone share appeared to fall from AAH through AIS, MIA, adenocarcinoma.

CDR1 and CDR2 from the germline V gene are SGHTA and FQGNSA. This CDR3 has 14 residues. With V trimmed by 7 bases and J by 7 bases, 9 bases remained unmatched. V and J are TRBV7-2 and TRBJ1-2; 10 positions agree with TRBD1. Sequences were obtained from FFPE adjacent normal lung tissue. The clonotype comes from an older donor with lung adenocarcinoma. CDR3 residues: CASNFGTGVSGYTF. CDR3 DNA: TGTGCCAGCAACTTCGGGACAGGGGTATCTGGCTACACCTTC.